This T cell receptor beta chain was retrieved from a study of T cell responses to AZD1222 COVID-19 vaccine. Whole-study findings and limits: Sampling captured repertoires only after the peak T cell response. Mostly white British, mostly female donors; authors suggested clonal diversity may be underestimated. Two AZD1222 administrations were followed by greater Spike-specific TCR breadth and depth.

Trimming took off 2 bases at V and 0 bases at J, with 8 bases between the two ends. The CDR3 covers 14 residues. CDR1 is MNHEY and CDR2 is SVGAGI in the germline V gene. About this clone: The antigen remains undetermined.

The method was immunoSEQ multiplex PCR; TCRdb's version includes in-frame clones alone and lacks a portion of them. The repertoire holds roughly 60,000 clones, with more than 60% as singletons. The TCR sequence derives from an adult who received the AZD1222 COVID-19 vaccine. The source was peripheral blood, collected 28 days after the second AZD1222 dose. J is TRBJ2-7 and V is TRBV6-5, with D unresolved. CDR3 region: CASSYNGFSYEQYF. The CDR3 DNA follows: TGTGCCAGCAGTTACAACGGTTTCTCCTACGAGCAGTACTTC.